One and the same sample provided the 21 T cell receptor beta chains below, sequenced in a study of graft-versus-host responses after intestinal transplantation. Here immunoSEQ multiplex PCR was the method, and the copy in TCRdb shows in-frame clones only, minus some. The sample yields some 79,000 clones, about 89% seen once. These receptors have no identified antigens. Sequenced here: unstimulated CD4+ T cells sorted from spleen or lymph node cells, sampled before intestinal transplant. The source of these receptors is a human donor who received an intestinal transplant.

This chain links TRBV4-1 with TRBJ2-3; 12 bases agree with TRBD2. The junction had 12 bases not matched to a gene; V was cut back by 1 base and J by 4 bases. Germline V gene data show CDR1 as MGHRA and CDR2 as YSYEKL. This CDR3 is built from 19 residues. CDR3 protein: CASSQGLAGVQFSADTQYF. The DNA of the CDR3 is TGCGCCAGCAGCCAAGGACTAGCGGGAGTACAGTTTAGCGCAGATACGCAGTATTTT.

This chain joins TRBV6-1 and TRBJ1-2, with TRBD1 matching 7 bases. V was pared by 6 bases and J by 1 base, with 8 bases of the junction left unmatched. Germline CDR1 and CDR2: MNHNS and SASEGT. The CDR3 runs 15 residues. The CDR3 loop is CASRDRQGLNYGYTF. For the CDR3, the DNA is TGTGCCAGCAGGGACCGACAGGGCCTTAACTATGGCTACACCTTC.

The V and J genes are TRBV5-4 and TRBJ2-5; 8 nucleotides match TRBD2. The CDR3 sequence is 15 residues long. The trim removed 0 bases at V and 5 bases at J, leaving 6 bases unmatched. In germline, CDR1 is SGHNT, CDR2 YYREEE (reference sequence). The CDR3 DNA reads TGTGCCAGCAGCTTGGAGGCGGCTAGCGGGGAGACCCAGTACTTC. This translates into CASSLEAASGETQYF. The variable domain in full, with the rest retrieved from reference TRBV5-4 and TRBJ2-5, is ETGVTQSPTHLIKTRGQQVTLRCSSQSGHNTVSWYQQALGQGPQFIFQYYREEENGRGNFPPRFSGLQFPNYSSELNVNALELDDSALYLCASSLEAASGETQYFGPGTRLLVL.

The CDR3 loop is CAVTGIAKNIQYF. The DNA of the CDR3 is TGTGCCGTCACAGGGATTGCCAAAAACATTCAGTACTTC. This chain uses TRBV6-1 with TRBJ2-4, with a tentative D call TRBD1 (6 bases). CDR1 MNHNS and CDR2 SASEGT come from the germline V gene. Deletions cut 11 bases from V and 1 base from J, with 12 bases between. The CDR3 length is 13 residues.

The genes are TRBV2 and TRBJ1-6, with TRBD1 matching 8 bases. There are 14 residues in the CDR3. Trimming cost V 5 bases and J 10 bases; bases outside gene matches: 7. Germline assignment: CDR1 SNHLY and CDR2 FYNNEI. The CDR3 DNA reads as TGTGCCAGCAGTCCCCGGACAGGGACCTCACCCCTCCACTTT. Protein product: CASSPRTGTSPLHF.

The V gene is TRBV2, the J gene TRBJ1-5, with TRBD1 matching 7 bases. The germline V gene has CDR1 SNHLY and CDR2 FYNNEI. V lost 7 bases and J lost 5; bases outside the gene matches: 8. The CDR3 extends over 14 amino acids. CDR3 DNA: TGTGCCAGCACGGGACAGTTGGAAGATCAGCCCCAGCATTTT. Its protein is CASTGQLEDQPQHF.

This clone was observed a single time. In nucleotides, the CDR3 is TGTGCCATCAGTGGCCAGGGACTAGCCAGCAATGAGCAGTTCTTC. It is translated as CAISGQGLASNEQFF. This sequence joins TRBV10-3 and TRBJ2-1, with TRBD2 identical over 9 bases. V trimming: 4 bases; J trimming: 6 bases; junction bases outside the gene matches: 7. The germline V gene has CDR1 ENHRY and CDR2 SYGVKD. The CDR3 spans 15 residues.

The J gene is TRBJ2-1, the V gene TRBV28, with no clear D. CDR3 length: 12 residues. Germline V gene sequence: CDR1 MDHEN, CDR2 SYDVKM. V dropped 5 bases and J dropped 10 bases, with 12 bases sitting between them. This CDR3 is CASSRSLVEQFF. The CDR3 bases are TGTGCCAGCAGTAGATCACTGGTGGAGCAGTTCTTC.

The CDR3 here is CASSMSGRSYEQYF. CDR3 sequence (DNA): TGTGCCAGTAGTATGTCCGGTCGCTCCTACGAGCAGTACTTC. The V call is TRBV19, the J call TRBJ2-7; D uncertain. The CDR3 runs 14 residues. Per germline, CDR1 LNHDA and CDR2 SQIVND (reference sequence). The ends were cut back, 3 bases at V and 0 bases at J, with 9 bases in the middle. The entire variable domain, with the rest obtained from reference TRBV19 and TRBJ2-7, is as follows: DGGITQSPKYLFRKEGQNVTLSCEQNLNHDAMYWYRQDPGQGLRLIYYSQIVNDFQKGDIAEGYSVSREKKESFPLTVTSAQKNPTAFYLCASSMSGRSYEQYFGPGTRLTVT.

The V call is TRBV14, the J call TRBJ2-3, with 7 bases matching TRBD1. Germline loops: CDR1 SGHDN, CDR2 FVKESK. The CDR3 is made up of 12 amino acids. Germline trimming cut 6 bases from V and 11 bases from J; bases unmatched to any gene: 8. The CDR3 region is CASSPRGPLQYF. The DNA of the CDR3 is TGTGCCAGCAGTCCGAGGGGGCCGCTGCAGTATTTT.

This clone was seen once. The CDR3 spells CASSTIAGAVGKNIQYF. The CDR3 DNA follows: TGTGCCAGTAGTACAATAGCGGGAGCGGTTGGCAAAAACATTCAGTACTTC. The chain joins TRBV19 to TRBJ2-4; 9 bases are shared with TRBD2. Trimming removed 4 bases from V and 3 bases from J; junction bases left unmatched: 10. The CDR3 is 17 residues long. The V gene's germline CDR1 is LNHDA and CDR2 SQIVND (reference sequence). Combining the CDR3 with reference TRBV19 and TRBJ2-4 gives the whole variable domain DGGITQSPKYLFRKEGQNVTLSCEQNLNHDAMYWYRQDPGQGLRLIYYSQIVNDFQKGDIAEGYSVSREKKESFPLTVTSAQKNPTAFYLCASSTIAGAVGKNIQYFGAGTRLSVL.

The chain couples TRBV13 to TRBJ2-1, with TRBD1 matching 11 bases. From germline, CDR1 is PRHDT and CDR2 FYEKMQ (reference sequence). This CDR3 region has 23 residues. Losses at the gene ends were 3 bases for V and 2 bases for J; bases not matched to a gene: 24. Written as DNA, the CDR3 is TGTGCCAGCAGCTTTAGTTTGGAGCCCTTCTTTCCGGGACAGGGGGTAGCCTACAATGAGCAGTTCTTC. Its translation: CASSFSLEPFFPGQGVAYNEQFF.

The chain uses TRBV5-1 and TRBJ1-6; D is uncertain. V dropped 2 bases and J dropped 7 bases, with 10 bases sitting between them. Per germline, CDR1 SGHRS and CDR2 YFSETQ. The CDR3 is 14 residues long. The CDR3: CASSFTATNSPLHF. In DNA, the CDR3 is TGCGCCAGCAGCTTCACAGCCACCAATTCACCCCTCCACTTT.

This chain links TRBV5-1 with TRBJ1-1; weak D call: TRBD1 (5 bases). V was cut by 0 bases and J by 7 bases, with 10 bases left in between. The germline V gene encodes CDR1 SGHRS and CDR2 YFSETQ. The length of the CDR3 is 13 residues. This CDR3 reads CASSLARGFEAFF. The CDR3 DNA is TGCGCCAGCAGCTTGGCTAGGGGTTTTGAAGCTTTCTTT.

The rearrangement uses TRBV6-5 and TRBJ2-7; 7 nucleotides match TRBD1. The CDR3 extends over 14 amino acids. With 7 bases clipped from V and 2 bases from J, the junction kept 8 bases outside the gene matches. Germline values: CDR1 MNHEY, CDR2 SVGAGI. The CDR3 sequence is CASTDRVSPYEQYF. For the CDR3, the DNA is TGTGCCAGCACAGACAGGGTGTCCCCCTACGAGCAGTACTTC.

The chain employs TRBV6-1 and TRBJ1-1, with D tentatively TRBD1 (6 bases). V shed 8 bases and J shed 6 bases, with 19 bases lying between them. Germline V gives CDR1 MNHNS, CDR2 SASEGT. This CDR3 contains 14 residues. The CDR3 loop reads CASLLSGGAAEAFF. In nucleotides, the CDR3 is TGTGCCAGCCTTCTCTCGGGGGGGGCCGCTGAAGCTTTCTTT.

The chain couples TRBV7-9 to TRBJ1-2, with 7 bases identical to TRBD1. This CDR3 has 12 residues. CDR1 is SEHNR, CDR2 FQNEAQ, per germline (reference sequence). V was clipped by 5 bases and J by 8 bases; unmatched bases: 5. CDR3 sequence (DNA): TGTGCCAGCAGCCCCCAGGGGGGCGGCTACACCTTC. This sequence encodes CASSPQGGGYTF.

This clone was seen a single time. V and J are TRBV5-1 and TRBJ1-1; D might be TRBD1 (5 bases). CDR3 length: 20 amino acids. V lost 4 bases to trimming and J lost 0 bases, with 28 bases between them. Per germline, CDR1 SGHRS and CDR2 YFSETQ. CDR3 coding DNA: TGCGCCAGCAGCCCGCTTAGGTGGGGGGGGAACCGTAACTTGAACACTGAAGCTTTCTTT. It encodes CASSPLRWGGNRNLNTEAFF.

This clone was detected once. This chain uses TRBV5-4 with TRBJ2-1; TRBD1 might be the D (6 bases). The CDR3 spans 13 residues. Trimming shortened V by 4 bases and J by 5 bases, and 10 bases separated the two germline ends. The germline gives CDR1 SGHNT, CDR2 YYREEE (reference sequence). The CDR3, as DNA: TGTGCCAGCAGCCGACAGGTTAACAATGAGCAGTTCTTC. Amino acid sequence: CASSRQVNNEQFF.

This chain joins TRBV5-1 and TRBJ2-7; 13 bases align to TRBD2. This CDR3 contains 15 residues. V shed 4 bases, J shed 2 bases, and the junction held 3 bases outside the gene matches. In germline, CDR1 is SGHRS, CDR2 YFSETQ. This CDR3 is CASSGLAGETYEQYF. Written as DNA, the CDR3 is TGCGCCAGCAGCGGACTAGCGGGAGAGACCTACGAGCAGTACTTC.

The chain links TRBV5-6 to TRBJ1-3, with D uncertain. V was pared by 3 bases and J by 4 bases, with 5 bases between. The germline V gene has CDR1 SGHDT and CDR2 YYEEEE. The CDR3 runs 12 residues. The CDR3: CASSSEGNTIYF. The CDR3 DNA is TGTGCCAGCAGCTCGGAGGGAAACACCATATATTTT.